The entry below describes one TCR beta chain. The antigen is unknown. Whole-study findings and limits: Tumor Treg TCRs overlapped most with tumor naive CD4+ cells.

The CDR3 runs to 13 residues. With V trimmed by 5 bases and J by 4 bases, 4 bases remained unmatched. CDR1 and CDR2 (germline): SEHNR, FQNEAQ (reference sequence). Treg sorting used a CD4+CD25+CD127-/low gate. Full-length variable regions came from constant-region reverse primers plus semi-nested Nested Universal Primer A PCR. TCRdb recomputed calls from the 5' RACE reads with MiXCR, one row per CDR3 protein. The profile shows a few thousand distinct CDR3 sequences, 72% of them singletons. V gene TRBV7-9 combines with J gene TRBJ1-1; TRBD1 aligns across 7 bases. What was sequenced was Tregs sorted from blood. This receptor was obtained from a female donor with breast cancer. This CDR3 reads CASSGQVITEAFF. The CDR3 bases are TGTGCCAGCAGCGGACAGGTTATCACTGAAGCTTTCTTT.